Below are 31 T cell receptor beta chains sequenced from a single sample in a study of vaccination and CD4 T cells after COVID-19. The sample's treatment: roughly nine-day PBMC culture with coronavirus spike peptide pools or control peptides (ViraFEST assay). Samples of CD4+ T cells were obtained from the unexposed donor before the COVID-19 pandemic (2011-2018). The antigens these receptors bind are not known. An Oncomine TCR Beta short-read assay was used to sequence the DNA from cultured CD4+ T cells. It was from cultured CD4+ T cells that genomic DNA was extracted. Each CDR3 protein gets one entry after TCRdb re-called the PCR reads with MiXCR. This table has about 9,600 distinct CDR3 sequences, less than 45% appearing once. Sequenced input: CD4+ T cells from blood, cultured in vitro. The receptors shown here come from a human donor in good health.

This clonotype was detected a few times. CDR3 residues: CSATGDKTNTGELFF. In nucleotides, the CDR3 is TGCAGTGCGACAGGGGATAAAACCAACACCGGGGAGCTGTTTTTT. The gene calls are TRBV20-1 and TRBJ2-2, with 8 positions matching TRBD1. The V segment lost 6 bases and the J segment 2 bases; nucleotides outside the gene matches: 8. Germline V gene lookup returns CDR1 DFQATT and CDR2 SNEGSKA (reference sequence). The CDR3 has 15 amino acids.

This chain connects TRBV7-6 to TRBJ2-3; D possibly corresponds to TRBD2 (6 bases). V dropped 3 bases and J dropped 0 bases, with 10 bases sitting between them. The V gene's germline CDR1 is SGHVS and CDR2 FNYEAQ. CDR3 length: 15 residues. The CDR3 region is CASSLLARSTDTQYF. The CDR3 region has the DNA TGTGCCAGCAGCTTGCTAGCGCGGAGCACAGATACGCAGTATTTT.

This clonotype has a handful of counts. The chain combines TRBV20-1 with TRBJ2-6, with TRBD1 identical over 8 bases. CDR3 length equals 18 residues. Germline CDR1 reads DFQATT; CDR2 reads SNEGSKA (reference sequence). Trimming took 0 bases from V and 0 from J; bases not matched to a gene: 7. The CDR3 region is CSARDITGGSSGANVLTF. The CDR3 DNA follows: TGCAGTGCTAGAGATATCACAGGGGGGTCCTCTGGGGCCAACGTCCTGACTTTC.

This clonotype was detected only once. The DNA for the CDR3 is TGCAGTGCTAGAGATGGTAGCGGGAGGCCCGGGGAGCTGTTTTTT. Its translation is CSARDGSGRPGELFF. The V gene is TRBV20-1, the J gene TRBJ2-2, with 10 bases identical to TRBD2. Germline assignment: CDR1 DFQATT and CDR2 SNEGSKA (reference sequence). After removal of 0 bases from V and 6 bases from J, the junction contained 4 bases not matched to a gene. This CDR3 contains 15 residues.

The rearrangement joins TRBV20-1 to TRBJ1-2; perhaps TRBD1 as D (6 bases). V gave up 7 bases and J gave up 8 bases, with 20 bases separating them. The germline CDR1 and CDR2 sequences are DFQATT and SNEGSKA (reference sequence). CDR3 length equals 13 residues. The CDR3 DNA reads as TGCAGTGATAGGACAGTTACAGAGCGAGGCTACACCTTC. Encoded protein: CSDRTVTERGYTF.

The chain has TRBV5-1 and TRBJ1-2; TRBD1 is a possible D gene (5 bases). Germline V gives CDR1 SGHRS, CDR2 YFSETQ. The CDR3 is 13 amino acids. V was shortened by 2 bases and J by 2 bases, with 7 bases between the two germline ends. CDR3 protein: CASSFEGNYGYTF. CDR3 sequence (DNA): TGCGCCAGCAGCTTTGAGGGGAACTATGGCTACACCTTC.

There are a few counts of this clonotype. The V gene is TRBV15, the J gene TRBJ1-1; D uncertain. The ends were cut back, 1 base at V and 0 bases at J, with 3 bases in the middle. Germline CDR1 is LNHNV and CDR2 is YYDKDF (reference sequence). The CDR3 runs to 13 residues. The DNA for the CDR3 is TGTGCCACCAGCAGAGGGTTGAACACTGAAGCTTTCTTT. It specifies CATSRGLNTEAFF.

The chain couples TRBV6-1 to TRBJ2-7; tentative D call: TRBD1 (6 bases). The CDR3 loop spans 11 amino acids. V was shortened by 7 bases and J by 4 bases, with 8 bases between the two germline ends. Germline V gives CDR1 MNHNS, CDR2 SASEGT. Here the CDR3 DNA reads TGTGCCAGCACCCAGGGGTACGAGCAGTACTTC. Protein product: CASTQGYEQYF.

This chain links TRBV15 with TRBJ2-3, with D possibly TRBD2 on 7 matching bases. The CDR3 extends over 16 amino acids. In germline, CDR1 is LNHNV, CDR2 YYDKDF (reference sequence). Trimming removed 0 bases at V and 3 bases at J, with 13 bases between. The CDR3 region is CATSRDLRGGTDTQYF. The CDR3 DNA reads TGTGCCACCAGCAGAGATCTGAGGGGGGGGACAGATACGCAGTATTTT. Complete variable domain (other parts from reference TRBV15 and TRBJ2-3): DAMVIQNPRYQVTQFGKPVTLSCSQTLNHNVMYWYQQKSSQAPKLLFHYYDKDFNNEADTPDNFQSRRPNTSFCFLDIRSPGLGDTAMYLCATSRDLRGGTDTQYFGPGTRLTVL.

V usage is TRBV20-1 and J usage is TRBJ2-3; tentatively, D is TRBD2 (6 bases). Germline values: CDR1 DFQATT, CDR2 SNEGSKA (reference sequence). Trimming removed 5 bases at V and 6 bases at J, with 21 bases between. CDR3 length equals 15 residues. For the CDR3, the DNA is TGCAGTGCTCTGAATCCAGGGACTGGAAGTGATACGCAGTATTTT. This encodes CSALNPGTGSDTQYF.

This clonotype was counted only a few times. The CDR3 here is CASSHWDRDNYGYTF. The CDR3 nucleotides read TGTGCCAGCAGCCACTGGGACAGGGATAACTATGGCTACACCTTC. The chain couples TRBV7-2 to TRBJ1-2, with 9 bases that match TRBD1. V was pared by 5 bases and J by 1 base, with 5 bases of the junction left unmatched. There are 15 residues in the CDR3. Germline CDR1 reads SGHTA; CDR2 reads FQGNSA.

The J gene is TRBJ1-2, the V gene TRBV20-1; D is undetermined. Germline values: CDR1 DFQATT, CDR2 SNEGSKA (reference sequence). The CDR3 is 12 amino acids. Trimming left V 0 bases short and J 10 bases short, with 12 bases between. CDR3 DNA: TGCAGTGCTAGAGAAGGCCCACTCATCTACACCTTC. This translates into CSAREGPLIYTF.

This clonotype has a handful of counts. The chain combines TRBV20-1 with TRBJ2-7, with TRBD1 as a possible D gene (6 bases). CDR3 size: 14 residues. Germline-derived CDR1 and CDR2 are DFQATT and SNEGSKA (reference sequence). V lost 1 base, J lost 0 bases, and 10 bases lay in between. The CDR3 loop reads CSARGGQSSYEQYF. The CDR3, as DNA: TGCAGTGCTAGAGGCGGACAGAGCTCCTACGAGCAGTACTTC.

This clonotype has only a few counts. This chain uses TRBV6-2 or TRBV6-3 with TRBJ2-3; perhaps TRBD2 as D (6 bases). CDR1 is MNHEY, CDR2 SVGEGT, per germline. Between the trimmed V and J ends, which lost 5 bases and 2 bases, there was a span of 14 bases. CDR3 length equals 15 residues. The CDR3 sequence is CASSPFGLPTDTQYF. The CDR3 bases are TGTGCCAGCAGTCCGTTCGGACTACCCACAGATACGCAGTATTTT.

This chain links TRBV6-1 with TRBJ1-5; 10 bases are shared with TRBD1. CDR3 size: 16 residues. Germline assignment: CDR1 MNHNS and CDR2 SASEGT. The J segment lost 3 bases and the V segment lost 6 bases, leaving 8 bases of the junction unmatched. The CDR3 region has the DNA TGTGCCAGCAGACATCAGGACAGGGGGAACAATCAGCCCCAGCATTTT. This sequence encodes CASRHQDRGNNQPQHF.

V usage is TRBV28 and J usage is TRBJ1-5; D call uncertain. There are 12 residues in the CDR3. Germline CDR1 and CDR2: MDHEN and SYDVKM. Between the trimmed V and J ends, which lost 8 bases and 4 bases, there was a span of 9 bases. DNA for the CDR3: TGTGCCAGCCGAGTTGAGAATCAGCCCCAGCATTTT. As protein: CASRVENQPQHF.

In its sample, this clonotype ranks as medium-sized (0.01 to 0.1%). The chain carries TRBV5-1 and TRBJ1-2; D gene unclear. V lost 4 bases to trimming and J lost 3 bases, with 10 bases between them. The CDR3 sequence is 13 residues long. Germline V lookup: CDR1 SGHRS, CDR2 YFSETQ. The CDR3 here is CASSTKIDYGYTF. The DNA of the CDR3 is TGCGCCAGCAGCACGAAGATAGACTATGGCTACACCTTC. The variable domain in full, completed from reference TRBV5-1 and TRBJ1-2, reads KAGVTQTPRYLIKTRGQQVTLSCSPISGHRSVSWYQQTPGQGLQFLFEYFSETQRNKGNFPGRFSGRQFSNSRSEMNVSTLELGDSALYLCASSTKIDYGYTFGSGTRLTVV.

This rearrangement joins TRBV19 to TRBJ2-5; no clear D gene. V gave up 3 bases and J gave up 8 bases, with 7 bases separating them. This CDR3 has 11 residues. CDR1 and CDR2 (germline): LNHDA, SQIVND (reference sequence). In DNA form, the CDR3 reads TGTGCCAGTAGTATTAGGGAAACCCAGTACTTC. Translation: CASSIRETQYF.

CDR3 loop: CASSNTQNTGELFF. In DNA form, the CDR3 reads TGTGCCAGTAGTAACACCCAGAACACCGGGGAGCTGTTTTTT. The chain has TRBV19 and TRBJ2-2, with no clear D. The CDR3 length is 14 residues. With 4 bases removed from V and 1 base from J, the gap between germline ends came to 7 bases. The germline gives CDR1 LNHDA, CDR2 SQIVND (reference sequence).

The chain couples TRBV6-5 to TRBJ2-7; 7 bases are shared with TRBD2. Germline V gene data show CDR1 as MNHEY and CDR2 as SVGAGI. V dropped 2 bases and J dropped 4; count of bases not matched to a gene: 5. The CDR3 runs 14 residues. CDR3 region: CASSYGGSGYEQYF. For the CDR3, the DNA is TGTGCCAGCAGTTACGGCGGGAGTGGTTACGAGCAGTACTTC.

The chain has TRBV6-1 and TRBJ2-7; TRBD1 agrees at 8 bases. V gave up 3 bases and J gave up 2 bases; unmatched junction bases: 6. In germline, CDR1 is MNHNS, CDR2 SASEGT. This CDR3 is 15 amino acids long. The CDR3, as DNA: TGTGCCAGCAGTGATGCACAGGGGGTACCCTACGAGCAGTACTTC. Translation gives CASSDAQGVPYEQYF.

This clonotype turned up a few times. The rearrangement joins TRBV20-1 to TRBJ2-7; D is possibly TRBD1 (6 bases). The CDR3 length is 13 residues. Trimming cost V 1 base and J 2 bases, with 9 bases left between them. CDR1 is DFQATT and CDR2 is SNEGSKA in the germline V gene (reference sequence). The CDR3 DNA sequence: TGCAGTGCTAGAGTCAGGGGACCCTACGAGCAGTACTTC. It is translated as CSARVRGPYEQYF.

CDR3 loop: CASSQTPQSGGVTDTQYF. Written as DNA, the CDR3 is TGCGCCAGCAGCCAAACCCCTCAGTCCGGCGGAGTCACAGATACGCAGTATTTT. This chain joins TRBV4-1 and TRBJ2-3; unclear D gene. This CDR3 is built from 18 residues. Trimming pared 2 bases from V and 2 bases from J, leaving 20 bases between. CDR1 is MGHRA and CDR2 is YSYEKL in the germline V gene.

The rearrangement uses TRBV5-8 and TRBJ1-2; weak D call: TRBD1 (5 bases). CDR1 SGHTS and CDR2 YDEGEE come from the germline V gene. V lost 0 bases to trimming and J lost 4 bases, with 7 bases between them. The CDR3 is 13 amino acids. CDR3 loop: CASSLDGAYGYTF. CDR3 nucleotides: TGTGCCAGCAGCTTGGATGGGGCCTATGGCTACACCTTC. Complete variable domain (other parts from reference TRBV5-8 and TRBJ1-2): EAGVTQSPTHLIKTRGQQATLRCSPISGHTSVYWYQQALGLGLQFLLWYDEGEERNRGNFPPRFSGRQFPNYSSELNVNALELEDSALYLCASSLDGAYGYTFGSGTRLTVV.

The chain links TRBV2 to TRBJ1-1; D unclear. V was clipped by 7 bases and J by 3 bases, with 24 bases between them. The CDR3 has 17 amino acids. The germline CDR1 and CDR2 sequences are SNHLY and FYNNEI. The CDR3 loop reads CASTPPLMRKKDTEAFF. CDR3 nucleotide sequence: TGTGCCAGCACCCCTCCCCTGATGAGGAAAAAGGACACTGAAGCTTTCTTT.

In its sample, this clonotype is medium-sized (0.01 to 0.1%). This rearrangement joins TRBV15 to TRBJ1-1, with D unresolved. The germline V and J ends were trimmed by 0 bases and 1 base, with 9 bases remaining between them. Germline values: CDR1 LNHNV, CDR2 YYDKDF (reference sequence). The CDR3 runs 15 residues. CDR3 sequence reads: CATSRERWTNTEAFF. CDR3 in DNA: TGTGCCACCAGCAGAGAACGGTGGACGAACACTGAAGCTTTCTTT.

This clonotype was observed a handful of times. As DNA, the CDR3 is TGTGCCAGCAATGGTGACAGGACCTCCTACGAGCAGTACTTC. Translation: CASNGDRTSYEQYF. The chain has TRBV2 and TRBJ2-7; D is perhaps TRBD1 (6 bases). CDR1 is SNHLY, CDR2 FYNNEI, per germline. V was pared by 7 bases and J by 0 bases, with 13 bases between. The CDR3 consists of 14 residues.

This clonotype turned up a few times. The rearrangement uses TRBV20-1 and TRBJ1-1; D may be TRBD1 (5 bases). This CDR3 has 12 residues. Germline-derived CDR1 and CDR2 are DFQATT and SNEGSKA (reference sequence). The ends were cut back, 1 base at V and 6 bases at J, with 9 bases in the middle. CDR3 region: CSARAGIAEAFF. CDR3 DNA sequence: TGCAGTGCTAGAGCAGGGATAGCTGAAGCTTTCTTT.

Only a few counts were recorded for this clonotype. The gene calls are TRBV5-3 and TRBJ1-5; D uncertain. TRBV5-3 falls under the ORF class, with uncertain function. CDR3 length equals 13 residues. The V end lost 0 bases, the J end lost 6 bases, and 7 bases lay between the germline ends. The CDR3 loop is CARSLARSQPQHF. The CDR3 DNA reads TGTGCCAGAAGCTTGGCTAGGAGTCAGCCCCAGCATTTT.

This clonotype has more than one count but fewer than ten. The chain is built from TRBV7-2 and TRBJ2-7; D is possibly TRBD1 (6 bases). This CDR3 spans 14 amino acids. Between the trimmed V and J ends, which lost 8 bases and 4 bases, there was a span of 18 bases. Germline V CDR1 and CDR2: SGHTA, FQGNSA. CDR3 in amino acids: CASRRDIGSYEQYF. The CDR3 nucleotides read TGTGCCAGCCGCCGGGACATAGGATCGTACGAGCAGTACTTC.

This clonotype showed up just a few times. This chain links TRBV6-5 with TRBJ1-6; D not certain. The V gene's germline CDR1 is MNHEY and CDR2 SVGAGI. Trimming removed 0 bases from V and 6 bases from J, with 9 bases in between. This CDR3 spans 15 amino acids. The CDR3 is CASSYSHKSNSPLHF. In DNA form, the CDR3 reads TGTGCCAGCAGTTACTCGCACAAGTCTAATTCACCCCTCCACTTT.